This T cell receptor beta chain was profiled in a study of blood T cell repertoires in COVID-19 (dated by TCRdb to about 2020). As for the study more broadly: Collaborator samples came from the United States, Italy and Spain and covered acute and convalescent phases of COVID-19. The sample metadata nearly always contained a de-identified subject ID, COVID-19 status, age in years and sex. Deeply sampled blood TCRbeta repertoires from subjects exposed to, actively infected with, or recovered from COVID-19 were included in the dataset. The repertoires were made available in a free public database intended to serve as a resource for research on the immune response to SARS-CoV-2. Where available, HLA class I and class II types were taken from metadata supplied by the sample provider and were not determined by assay-based typing. The samples were drawn from two sources: the first 160 participants of the ongoing ImmuneRACE study, and 950 to 1,500 subjects contributed by 6 global collaborators. The material from the prospective study consisted of cDNA or gDNA derived from T cells, B-cell-depleted T cells, or PBMCs. Findings and caveats that apply to the study as a whole: How much clinical and demographic metadata was included differed by source and by participant, and the metadata was provided uncurated.

In Seattle, one collaborating source enrolled patients while the infection was active and tracked those patients longitudinally over the course of disease. Each collaborating institution followed its own protocols to collect whole blood in K2EDTA tubes. Collaborator samples were shipped for TCRbeta analysis as frozen whole blood, isolated PBMCs, or DNA extracted from either sample type. Worth noting for this clone: What antigen it recognizes has not been identified. It has no much larger one-base neighbor in the sample; base qualities were not kept.

There are 14 amino acids in the CDR3, from cysteine to phenylalanine inclusive. Kept here is only the CDR3 DNA, which spans 42 bases and is read in frame from base 1. Taken from the germline V gene (reference sequence), the CDR1 and CDR2 loops are MNHNY and SVGAGI. V is shortened by 5 bases, J by 3 bases, and the region joining them spans 11 bases. The immunoSEQ Assay, a bias-controlled multiplex PCR, was used to amplify TCRbeta CDR3 regions from genomic DNA. Regarding the original processing steps: Within the assay, amplification of reference gene primers was used to estimate how many nucleated cells each sample contained. To quantify the absolute abundance of each unique TCRbeta CDR3 rearrangement, sequence reads were collapsed and filtered. For each sample, productive Simpson clonality was calculated as the square root of Simpson's diversity index over productive rearrangements. In TCRdb, the immuneACCESS table is reduced to in-frame sequences with V and J assigned. These tables do not hold every clone; where another copy was compared, an unresolved V gene accounts for under half, and the others remain unexplained. V, J and clone size are taken as reported in that table, and D and trimming were inferred from the DNA itself. A total of approximately 170,000 clones appear in this sample, around 82% of them only once. The ten most abundant clones make up approximately 7% of the sample.

The material sequenced was peripheral blood. The chain links TRBV6-6 with TRBJ1-5; the D gene is unclear. This receptor was taken from an elderly man with COVID-19, enrolled during active disease. The nucleotide sequence is given as TGTGCCAGCAGTGTCCAGGTCCTCAATCAGCCCCAGCATTTT. The encoded protein is CASSVQVLNQPQHF.